Here is one TCR beta chain with its context. CDR1 MDHEN and CDR2 SYDVKM come from the germline V gene. V was trimmed by 5 bases and J by 2 bases, leaving 10 bases between them. This CDR3 is built from 14 residues. This entry is derived from a study of tumor-infiltrating lymphocytes in primary liver carcinoma. Study background: Samples gave roughly 3.65 to 7.13 million productive TCRbeta reads, similar across tissue types.

A primer in the constant region served to generate TCR beta cDNA from roughly 450 ng of total RNA. Researchers made the TCR beta libraries by running three nested multiplex PCR rounds with slightly modified ARM-PCR. TRBV1-TRBV30 forward primers and a C-beta reverse primer were used in the first two PCR rounds, which each ran for approximately 10 cycles. Via MiXCR, TCRdb re-called the multiplex PCR reads, giving one row per CDR3 protein. This sample carries about 130,000 distinct CDR3 sequences, 64% of them seen once, and the ten largest clones take roughly 8%. Without any cell sorting, roughly 17-31 mg of bulk tissue yielded co-extracted RNA and DNA.

The V call is TRBV28, the J call TRBJ1-5, with D hard to call. The source is a woman in her sixties or seventies with primary liver carcinoma and hepatitis B virus infection. The source material was liver tumor tissue from sampling region 3. Subset indicated: tumor region T3, left-lateral pole. CDR3 sequence reads: CASSPLQRNQPQHF. CDR3 sequence (DNA): TGTGCCAGCAGTCCTCTACAGCGCAATCAGCCCCAGCATTTT.